This TCR beta chain is from a study of blood T cell repertoires in COVID-19. Study-wide background: Specimens from acute and convalescent COVID-19 originated in the United States, Italy and Spain. The cDNA or gDNA used as material had been derived from T cells, B-cell-depleted T cells, or PBMCs.

The germline V gene encodes CDR1 MDHEN and CDR2 SYDVKM. Germline trimming cut 3 bases from V and 6 bases from J; bases unmatched to any gene: 10. The CDR3 runs to 16 residues. TCRdb's copy holds only in-frame clones and misses some; the assay was immunoSEQ multiplex PCR. The sample contains 85,000 to 120,000 clones, 76% of which appear only once. V and J are TRBV28 and TRBJ1-5; 8 positions match TRBD1. This TCR came from an elderly man with COVID-19, enrolled during active disease. The sample was peripheral blood. CDR3 region: CASSLSSTGARQPQHF. The CDR3, as DNA: TGTGCCAGCAGTTTGTCCTCGACAGGGGCGCGTCAGCCCCAGCATTTT.